The 26 T cell receptor beta chains below come from one sample, sequenced in a study of cytomegalovirus exposure and HLA in healthy donors. The PCR was carried out with 60 Vbeta primers and 13 Jbeta primers. Assay: immunoSEQ multiplex PCR; the TCRdb copy retains only in-frame clones and omits some. The sample holds about 190,000 clones, about 81% seen once. What was sequenced was PBMCs. These receptors originate from a woman aged 18-29 years in good health and CMV-seronegative.

V and J are TRBV15 and TRBJ2-7, with D possibly TRBD1 on 6 matching bases. V dropped 5 bases and J dropped 0 bases, with 17 bases sitting between them. Germline-derived CDR1 and CDR2 are LNHNV and YYDKDF (reference sequence). The CDR3 runs to 16 residues. For the CDR3, the DNA is TGTGCCACCAGCGCCGCAGGACAGCAAGGCTCCTACGAGCAGTACTTC. It specifies CATSAAGQQGSYEQYF.

V usage is TRBV5-1 and J usage is TRBJ2-5; TRBD2 agrees at 7 bases. Germline V gene data show CDR1 as SGHRS and CDR2 as YFSETQ. V trimming: 3 bases; J trimming: 2 bases; junction bases outside the gene matches: 10. The CDR3 is 16 residues long. CDR3: CASSWRTRAGQETQYF. DNA of the CDR3: TGCGCCAGCAGCTGGAGGACTCGAGCGGGGCAAGAGACCCAGTACTTC.

J is TRBJ2-5 and V is TRBV19; 7 bases agree with TRBD1. V lost 5 bases and J lost 1; bases outside the gene matches: 7. From germline, CDR1 is LNHDA and CDR2 SQIVND (reference sequence). The CDR3 covers 15 residues. CDR3 nucleotide sequence: TGTGCCAGTAGTCCAAGACAGGGCCGCCAAGAGACCCAGTACTTC. Its protein is CASSPRQGRQETQYF.

The J gene is TRBJ2-3, the V gene TRBV7-3, with D possibly being TRBD2 (7 bases). Trimming removed 5 bases at V and 5 bases at J, with 17 bases between. CDR1 SGHTA and CDR2 FQGTGA come from the germline V gene. The CDR3 spans 15 residues. The CDR3 here is CASSPYGGLQDTQYF. The CDR3 DNA reads as TGTGCCAGCAGCCCGTACGGGGGGCTTCAAGATACGCAGTATTTT.

V and J are TRBV11-2 and TRBJ2-7, with D unclear. Trimming took off 0 bases at V and 4 bases at J, with 7 bases between the two ends. The CDR3 is 13 amino acids. Germline CDR1 and CDR2: SGHAT and FQNNGV. The CDR3 nucleotides read TGTGCCAGCAGCTTAGATCCTCCTTACGAGCAGTACTTC. It specifies CASSLDPPYEQYF.

The chain carries TRBV6-5 and TRBJ1-2; TRBD1 aligns across 7 bases. CDR1 is MNHEY, CDR2 SVGAGI, per germline. Germline trimming cut 5 bases from V and 2 bases from J; bases unmatched to any gene: 5. CDR3 size: 14 residues. CDR3 bases: TGTGCCAGCAGTGGACAGGACTTCAACTATGGCTACACCTTC. Translated, it gives CASSGQDFNYGYTF.

The chain links TRBV28 to TRBJ2-7; D is perhaps TRBD1 (6 bases). From germline, CDR1 is MDHEN and CDR2 SYDVKM. The CDR3 sequence is 16 residues long. The V and J ends lost 4 bases and 3 bases respectively, with 19 bases between them. The CDR3, as DNA: TGTGCCAGCAGTTACTCGGGACACCCAGGTGGCTACGAGCAGTACTTC. This encodes CASSYSGHPGGYEQYF.

The chain joins TRBV28 to TRBJ2-5, with TRBD2 as a possible D gene (5 bases). Germline CDR1 and CDR2: MDHEN and SYDVKM. There are 15 residues in the CDR3. V was shortened by 7 bases and J by 2 bases, with 17 bases between the two germline ends. CDR3 in DNA: TGTGCCAGCAACCCAAACGGGGTTCCTCAAGAGACCCAGTACTTC. Amino acid sequence: CASNPNGVPQETQYF.

The chain employs TRBV9 and TRBJ2-7; TRBD2 might be the D (6 bases). Trimming removed 4 bases at V and 5 bases at J, with 16 bases between. Germline lookup yields CDR1 SGDLS and CDR2 YYNGEE. The CDR3 is 14 residues long. CDR3: CASSLGLVTNEQYF. The CDR3 DNA is TGTGCCAGCAGCTTGGGACTGGTAACCAACGAGCAGTACTTC.

The chain links TRBV15 to TRBJ2-3, with 8 nucleotides matching TRBD1. CDR3 size: 15 residues. Germline CDR1 LNHNV, CDR2 YYDKDF (reference sequence). V lost 2 bases, J lost 6 bases, and 7 bases stayed unmatched. The CDR3 reads CATSRRAGGEDTQYF. The CDR3 nucleotides are TGTGCCACCAGCAGACGAGCAGGGGGCGAGGATACGCAGTATTTT. Together with reference TRBV15 and TRBJ2-3, the CDR3 gives the full variable domain: DAMVIQNPRYQVTQFGKPVTLSCSQTLNHNVMYWYQQKSSQAPKLLFHYYDKDFNNEADTPDNFQSRRPNTSFCFLDIRSPGLGDTAMYLCATSRRAGGEDTQYFGPGTRLTVL.

This clone was seen once. The chain joins TRBV7-9 to TRBJ1-6; possible D gene TRBD1, 5 bases. Germline-derived CDR1 and CDR2 are SEHNR and FQNEAQ (reference sequence). V was cut by 6 bases and J by 2 bases, with 11 bases left in between. There are 15 residues in the CDR3. The CDR3 DNA reads TGTGCCAGCAGTGGGGCCTCGGCCTATAATTCACCCCTCCACTTT. Protein product: CASSGASAYNSPLHF.

V gene TRBV28 combines with J gene TRBJ2-6; unclear D gene. This CDR3 region has 13 residues. With 8 bases removed from V and 2 bases from J, the gap between germline ends came to 7 bases. CDR1 is MDHEN and CDR2 is SYDVKM in the germline V gene. The CDR3 spells CASAAAGANVLTF. As DNA, the CDR3 is TGTGCCAGCGCCGCGGCTGGGGCCAACGTCCTGACTTTC.

This chain uses TRBV2 with TRBJ1-5; weak D call: TRBD1 (5 bases). Germline V CDR1 and CDR2: SNHLY, FYNNEI. The CDR3 totals 14 residues. Trimming pared 3 bases from V and 1 base from J, leaving 7 bases between. This CDR3 reads CASSEGGSNQPQHF. The CDR3 nucleotides are TGTGCCAGCAGTGAGGGGGGGAGCAATCAGCCCCAGCATTTT.

The gene calls are TRBV10-3 and TRBJ2-3, with D possibly matching TRBD2 (5 bases). The CDR3 extends over 15 amino acids. Germline loops: CDR1 ENHRY, CDR2 SYGVKD. Trimming cost V 2 bases and J 5 bases, with 14 bases left between them. The chain's CDR3 is CAISEPQMEEDTQYF. In DNA, the CDR3 is TGTGCCATCAGTGAGCCACAGATGGAGGAAGATACGCAGTATTTT.

The J gene is TRBJ2-3, the V gene TRBV6-1; perhaps TRBD2 as D (7 bases). This CDR3 spans 14 amino acids. V lost 8 bases, J lost 6 bases, and 18 bases lay in between. Germline V gene lookup returns CDR1 MNHNS and CDR2 SASEGT. The CDR3 sequence: CASRKGGGPDTQYF. CDR3 sequence (DNA): TGTGCCAGCCGAAAGGGGGGGGGCCCTGATACGCAGTATTTT.

This chain joins TRBV11-3 and TRBJ2-5; a possible D gene is TRBD2 (6 bases). This CDR3 is built from 14 residues. Germline CDR1 and CDR2: SGHNT and YENEEA. Trimming took 0 bases from V and 5 from J, leaving 10 bases between them. The CDR3 DNA sequence: TGTGCCAGCAGCTTAGACGGCCGGGGGGAGACCCAGTACTTC. Protein sequence: CASSLDGRGETQYF.

This clone has more than one count but fewer than ten. The chain joins TRBV19 to TRBJ2-7; a weak D match, TRBD2 (6 bases). Germline values: CDR1 LNHDA, CDR2 SQIVND (reference sequence). This CDR3 is built from 13 residues. Trimming stripped 3 bases from V and 7 bases from J, with 13 bases between. This CDR3 reads CASSIWRAGEQYF. Here the CDR3 DNA reads TGTGCCAGTAGTATTTGGAGGGCAGGAGAGCAGTACTTC. Supplemented by reference TRBV19 and TRBJ2-7, the full variable domain reads DGGITQSPKYLFRKEGQNVTLSCEQNLNHDAMYWYRQDPGQGLRLIYYSQIVNDFQKGDIAEGYSVSREKKESFPLTVTSAQKNPTAFYLCASSIWRAGEQYFGPGTRLTVT.

This rearrangement joins TRBV5-1 to TRBJ1-2, with D possibly TRBD1 on 6 matching bases. V lost 0 bases to trimming and J lost 5 bases, with 17 bases between them. CDR1 and CDR2 (germline): SGHRS, YFSETQ. The CDR3 has 16 residues. The CDR3 spells CASSLEPGTGLYGYTF. In DNA, the CDR3 is TGCGCCAGCAGCTTGGAACCTGGAACAGGGCTTTATGGCTACACCTTC.

In this sample, this clone turned up a few times. This chain uses TRBV29-1 with TRBJ1-3, with TRBD1 matching 7 bases. With 5 bases clipped from V and 0 bases from J, the junction kept 7 bases outside the gene matches. CDR3 size: 15 residues. Germline V lookup: CDR1 SQVTM, CDR2 ANQGSEA. CDR3 residues: CSVSGTVSSGNTIYF. The CDR3 nucleotides are TGCAGCGTTTCCGGGACAGTTTCCTCTGGAAACACCATATATTTT.

V and J are TRBV7-7 and TRBJ2-5; D unclear. CDR1 is SSHAT and CDR2 is FNYEAQ in the germline V gene (reference sequence). The CDR3 runs 11 residues. The V end lost 4 bases, the J end lost 4 bases, and 4 bases lay between the germline ends. CDR3 loop: CASSSVETQYF. The CDR3 DNA is TGTGCCAGCAGCTCGGTAGAGACCCAGTACTTC.

J is TRBJ2-5 and V is TRBV28; weak D call: TRBD1 (7 bases). V was pared by 5 bases and J by 10 bases, with 17 bases between. The germline V gene encodes CDR1 MDHEN and CDR2 SYDVKM. This CDR3 region has 13 residues. The CDR3 nucleotides are TGTGCCAGCAGTCTGGAGGGGGCGGTGAACCAGTACTTC. Translating gives CASSLEGAVNQYF.

This clone has a single count. V usage is TRBV7-9 and J usage is TRBJ2-7; D may be TRBD2 (5 bases). Judging by the DNA end, TRBJ2-1 fits better; the J call may be wrong. This CDR3 region has 12 residues. Germline V gene lookup returns CDR1 SEHNR and CDR2 FQNEAQ (reference sequence). The CDR3 coding sequence is TGTGCCAGCACATCGGAGGTCAGTGAGCAGTTCTTC. Amino acid sequence: CASTSEVSEQFF.

V gene TRBV21-1 combines with J gene TRBJ2-7; the table's D call, TRBD1, was not checked against the DNA. TRBV21-1 is assigned pseudogene status. The CDR3 consists of 18 residues. CDR3 nucleotides: TGTGCCAGCAGCAAGGCCGGGACAGGGGGCTCTGGGGGGGACGAGCAGTACTTC. Protein sequence: CASSKAGTGGSGGDEQYF.

The chain couples TRBV6-6 to TRBJ2-1; 11 nucleotides match TRBD2. Germline V gives CDR1 MNHNY, CDR2 SVGAGI (reference sequence). The CDR3 totals 16 residues. The trim removed 4 bases at V and 2 bases at J, leaving 4 bases unmatched. The CDR3 nucleotides read TGTGCCAGCAGTTTTCTAGCGGGGGGACCCTACAATGAGCAGTTCTTC. Translating gives CASSFLAGGPYNEQFF.

This chain uses TRBV28 with TRBJ2-3, with 9 bases that match TRBD1. V lost 7 bases to trimming and J lost 6 bases; unmatched junction nucleotides: 11. The CDR3 is 15 amino acids. From germline, CDR1 is MDHEN and CDR2 SYDVKM. The CDR3 region is CASILTGTGPDTQYF. The CDR3 DNA sequence: TGTGCCAGCATCCTGACCGGGACAGGGCCCGATACGCAGTATTTT. Looking up the rest from reference TRBV28 and TRBJ2-3 gives the full variable domain: DVKVTQSSRYLVKRTGEKVFLECVQDMDHENMFWYRQDPGLGLRLIYFSYDVKMKEKGDIPEGYSVSREKKERFSLILESASTNQTSMYLCASILTGTGPDTQYFGPGTRLTVL.

V gene TRBV27 combines with J gene TRBJ2-5; maybe TRBD2 (6 bases). The CDR3 is 15 residues long. Germline CDR1 reads MNHEY; CDR2 reads SMNVEV (reference sequence). V was shortened by 0 bases and J by 4 bases, with 12 bases between the two germline ends. CDR3 in DNA: TGTGCCAGCAGTTTATCTACTAGCCCGGGAGAGACCCAGTACTTC. Translation: CASSLSTSPGETQYF.